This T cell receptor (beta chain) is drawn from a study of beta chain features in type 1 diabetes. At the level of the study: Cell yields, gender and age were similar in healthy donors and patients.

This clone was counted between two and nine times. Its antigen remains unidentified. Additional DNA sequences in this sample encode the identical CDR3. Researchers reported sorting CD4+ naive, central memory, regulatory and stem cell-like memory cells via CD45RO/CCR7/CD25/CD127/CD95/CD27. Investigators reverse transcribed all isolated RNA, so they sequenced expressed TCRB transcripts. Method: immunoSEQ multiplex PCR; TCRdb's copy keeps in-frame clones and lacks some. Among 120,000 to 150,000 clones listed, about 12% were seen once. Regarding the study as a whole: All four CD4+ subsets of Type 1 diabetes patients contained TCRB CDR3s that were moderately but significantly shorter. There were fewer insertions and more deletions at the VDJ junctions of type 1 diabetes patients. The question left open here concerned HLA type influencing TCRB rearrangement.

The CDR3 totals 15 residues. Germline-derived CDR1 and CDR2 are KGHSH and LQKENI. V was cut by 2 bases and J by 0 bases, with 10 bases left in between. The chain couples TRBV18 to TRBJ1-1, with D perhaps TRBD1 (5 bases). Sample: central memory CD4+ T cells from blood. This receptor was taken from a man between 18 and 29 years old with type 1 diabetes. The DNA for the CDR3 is TGTGCCAGCTCACCAGGGGGACGGGTGAACACTGAAGCTTTCTTT. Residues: CASSPGGRVNTEAFF.